Each of the 11 T cell receptor beta chains below was sequenced from the same sample in a study of response to subunit inactivated influenza vaccine listed by TCRdb under 2018. The library was made by RT-PCR. Sequenced on an Illumina HiSeq 2500. TCRdb ran its own pipeline on the public reads, namely fastp trimming at Q25 and MiXCR clone calling, and kept in-frame beta chains. One record per CDR3 amino acid sequence lists the most common genes and DNA. Recorded for this sample are around 320,000 distinct CDR3 sequences; roughly 22% of them occurred a single time. Of the sample, around 10% falls within the top ten clones. The specimen was PBMCs from blood, collected less than 22 months after vaccination. The origin of the receptors is a man between 50 and 69 years old who received an inactivated influenza vaccine. Donor details come from another sample of the same person, matched by shared clones.

This clonotype showed up just a few times. The V call is TRBV4-1, the J call TRBJ2-6, with unresolved D. Germline CDR1 and CDR2: MGHRA and YSYEKL. This CDR3 comprises 16 residues. With 3 bases removed from V and 0 bases from J, the gap between germline ends came to 9 bases. The CDR3 is CASSQDGSSGANVLTF. Here the CDR3 DNA reads TGCGCCAGCAGCCAGGACGGAAGCTCTGGGGCCAACGTCCTGACTTTC.

By frequency in the sample, this clonotype is medium-sized. The rearrangement links TRBV5-5 to TRBJ1-1; no reliable D call. The CDR3 extends over 12 amino acids. V was pared by 4 bases and J by 5 bases, with 9 bases between. The V gene's germline CDR1 is SGHKS and CDR2 YYEKEE (reference sequence). CDR3 nucleotide sequence: TGTGCCAGCAGCCTCGGGTGGACTGAAGCTTTCTTT. Protein sequence: CASSLGWTEAFF.

In this sample, this clonotype turned up a few times. The V and J genes are TRBV3-1 and TRBJ1-2, with 8 bases that match TRBD1. Looked up from germline, CDR1 is LGHDT and CDR2 is YNNKEL (reference sequence). With V trimmed by 4 bases and J by 6 bases, 10 bases remained unmatched. The CDR3 is 15 residues long. In nucleotides, the CDR3 is TGTGCCAGCAGCCCTCCAGGACAGGGAAAGGATGGCTACACCTTC. Its translation is CASSPPGQGKDGYTF.

This clonotype was observed a few times. The chain combines TRBV6-2 or TRBV6-3 with TRBJ2-1; TRBD2 agrees at 10 bases. The CDR3 runs 14 residues. V shed 2 bases, J shed 6 bases, and the junction held 1 base outside the gene matches. Germline CDR1 reads MNHEY; CDR2 reads SVGEGT. As DNA, the CDR3 is TGTGCCAGCAGTTACCTAGCGGGAGCCAATGAGCAGTTCTTC. It yields the protein CASSYLAGANEQFF.

This clonotype showed up just a few times. The V gene is TRBV11-1, the J gene TRBJ1-1, with D possibly matching TRBD1 (6 bases). The CDR3 is 18 amino acids. Trimming removed 3 bases at V and 3 bases at J, with 23 bases between. Germline CDR1 SGHAT, CDR2 FQDESV (reference sequence). This chain's CDR3 is CASSFRGQHRAGYTEAFF. The CDR3 bases are TGTGCCAGCAGCTTCAGAGGACAGCACAGGGCAGGGTACACTGAAGCTTTCTTT.

This clonotype was seen only a few times. This chain uses TRBV19 with TRBJ1-5; a possible D gene is TRBD1 (6 bases). The CDR3 sequence is 13 residues long. The V and J ends lost 7 bases and 4 bases respectively, with 11 bases between them. Germline-derived CDR1 and CDR2 are LNHDA and SQIVND (reference sequence). CDR3 residues: CASKGQGNQPQHF. Here the CDR3 DNA reads TGTGCCAGTAAGGGGCAGGGGAATCAGCCCCAGCATTTT. Full variable domain (outside the CDR3, taken from reference TRBV19 and TRBJ1-5): DGGITQSPKYLFRKEGQNVTLSCEQNLNHDAMYWYRQDPGQGLRLIYYSQIVNDFQKGDIAEGYSVSREKKESFPLTVTSAQKNPTAFYLCASKGQGNQPQHFGDGTRLSIL.

The chain recombines TRBV6-1 with TRBJ2-1, with TRBD2 matching over 11 bases. Trimming took 6 bases from V and 6 from J; bases not matched to a gene: 7. The CDR3 spans 15 residues. Germline values: CDR1 MNHNS, CDR2 SASEGT. This CDR3 reads CASSTSGSWSNEQFF. CDR3 nucleotides: TGTGCCAGCAGCACTAGCGGGAGTTGGAGCAATGAGCAGTTCTTC.

The chain carries TRBV7-8 and TRBJ2-7; TRBD1 or TRBD2 may be the D gene (6 bases each). This CDR3 comprises 16 residues. The germline V gene has CDR1 SGHVS and CDR2 FQNEAQ. V was clipped by 5 bases and J by 2 bases, with 19 bases between them. The chain's CDR3 is CASSPDVRGPAYEQYF. CDR3 nucleotide sequence: TGTGCCAGCAGCCCCGATGTCCGGGGGCCGGCCTACGAGCAGTACTTC.

The rearrangement links TRBV7-2 to TRBJ2-7; TRBD1 might be the D (6 bases). The germline V gene has CDR1 SGHTA and CDR2 FQGNSA. The CDR3 runs to 13 residues. Trimming stripped 3 bases from V and 5 bases from J, with 11 bases between. CDR3 bases: TGTGCCAGCAGCTTTACACAGGGACACGAGCAGTACTTC. Protein: CASSFTQGHEQYF.

The chain employs TRBV5-6 and TRBJ2-4, with 9 bases identical to TRBD1. There are 14 residues in the CDR3. Per germline, CDR1 SGHDT and CDR2 YYEEEE. The J segment lost 6 bases and the V segment lost 7 bases, leaving 8 bases of the junction unmatched. CDR3 nucleotides: TGTGCCAGCCCTGGACAGGGGAGGGGAAACATTCAGTACTTC. This encodes CASPGQGRGNIQYF.

The rearrangement uses TRBV3-1 and TRBJ1-1, with 8 bases aligning to TRBD1. Germline V gene sequence: CDR1 LGHDT, CDR2 YNNKEL (reference sequence). Trimming removed 1 base from V and 11 bases from J; junction bases left unmatched: 6. The CDR3 is 13 amino acids. DNA of the CDR3: TGTGCCAGCAGCCAAGGTCAGACAGGGGTGGCTTTCTTT. Amino acid sequence: CASSQGQTGVAFF.